This paragraph covers one TCR beta chain sequence. Its antigen remains undetermined. It has no much larger one-base neighbor in the sample; base qualities were not kept. Participants in the prospective study were enrolled through a virtual design, were aged about 18 to 100 years, and lived in some 24 United States geographic areas. In the prospective study, participants were assigned to cohorts based on the clinical history participants reported in a screening survey and a study questionnaire. For ImmuneRACE Cohort 3, a participant was defined as recovered based on two consecutive negative NP/OP PCR tests, clearance by a healthcare professional, or resolution of symptoms. In the prospective study, mobile phlebotomists collected whole blood, serum and a nasopharyngeal or oropharyngeal swab from each participant. Prospective study participants could optionally give additional blood draws and questionnaires over a roughly 2-month period. Prospective study blood samples were shipped either frozen or at room temperature before DNA extraction.

This record belongs to a study of blood T cell repertoires in COVID-19 (dated by TCRdb to between 2020 and 2021). Looking at the study overall: Samples from collaborators originated in the United States, Italy and Spain and spanned both the acute and convalescent phases of COVID-19. The material from the prospective study consisted of cDNA or gDNA derived from T cells, B-cell-depleted T cells, or PBMCs. Subjects who had been exposed to COVID-19, were actively infected with it, or had recovered from it provided the deeply sampled blood TCRbeta repertoires that made up the dataset. The repertoires were released in a freely available public database intended as a resource for research on the immune response to SARS-CoV-2. The samples were drawn from the first 160 participants of the ongoing ImmuneRACE study and from 950 to 1,500 subjects provided by 6 global collaborators. The sample metadata nearly always contained a de-identified subject ID, COVID-19 status, age in years and sex. Where available, HLA class I and class II types were taken from metadata supplied by the sample provider and were not determined by assay-based typing.

The cysteine opens and the phenylalanine closes a CDR3 of 14 amino acids. The CDR3 DNA has 42 bases and is translated from base 1. V and J are truncated by 5 bases and 0 bases respectively, leaving an intervening sequence of 8 bases. In the germline V gene, CDR1 corresponds to MDHEN and CDR2 to SYDVKM. The study at large found these results: The amount of clinical and demographic metadata varied by source and participant and was provided uncurated.

TCRbeta CDR3 regions were amplified from genomic DNA using the immunoSEQ Assay, a bias-controlled multiplex PCR. Turning to the authors' computational methods: The number of nucleated cells in each sample was estimated by amplification of reference gene primers within the assay. To quantify the absolute abundance of each unique TCRbeta CDR3 rearrangement, sequence reads were collapsed and filtered. For each sample, productive Simpson clonality was calculated by taking the square root of Simpson's diversity index across productive rearrangements. Not all clones reach the TCRdb copy of this immuneACCESS table, which keeps in-frame sequences only. Checked studies attribute under half of the gap to unresolved V genes and leave the rest unexplained. V, J and clone size are those of that table, while D and trimming were read from the DNA. Across this sample there are 300,000 or so clones, with 90% seen only once. 1% to 1.3% of the sample belongs to the ten largest clones.

The chain links TRBV28 with TRBJ1-5; a confident D gene designation cannot be given. The clonotype was recovered from a woman in her 30s who had recovered from COVID-19. The sample consisted of PBMCs or T cells enriched from blood (not recorded which). The CDR3 region: CASSPANSNQPQHF. The nucleotide sequence is given as TGTGCCAGCAGTCCCGCGAATAGCAATCAGCCCCAGCATTTT.